The 16 T cell receptor beta chains listed next were all sequenced from one sample in a study of identical twins. TCRdb re-derived calls from the 5' RACE reads in MiXCR, one entry per CDR3 protein. The sample has some 1,600,000 distinct CDR3 sequences; less than 35% are singletons. Sequencing was performed on cord blood. These receptors were taken from a newborn girl in good health.

The CDR3 protein is CASKTRSGWNTEAFF. The DNA for the CDR3 is TGCGCCAGCAAAACTCGAAGCGGTTGGAACACTGAAGCTTTCTTT. The V gene is TRBV5-1, the J gene TRBJ1-1; D unclear. The V gene's germline CDR1 is SGHRS and CDR2 YFSETQ. V lost 6 bases, J lost 1 base, and 16 bases lay in between. CDR3 size: 15 residues.

This clonotype was seen a few times. The chain joins TRBV20-1 to TRBJ1-1; D is undetermined. Germline V CDR1 and CDR2: DFQATT, SNEGSKA (reference sequence). This CDR3 has 12 residues. The V and J ends lost 4 bases and 1 base respectively, with 7 bases between them. CDR3 DNA sequence: TGCAGTGCTATCGGCGGGAACACTGAAGCTTTCTTT. Translating it yields CSAIGGNTEAFF.

This chain joins TRBV20-1 and TRBJ2-5; 11 nucleotides agree with TRBD2. The junction had 17 bases not matched to a gene; V was cut back by 6 bases and J by 11 bases. In germline, CDR1 is DFQATT, CDR2 SNEGSKA (reference sequence). This CDR3 has 15 amino acids. The CDR3 is CSASSTSGKYHEQYF. The CDR3 DNA is TGCAGTGCCTCCTCGACTAGCGGGAAGTATCATGAGCAGTACTTC.

This chain joins TRBV24-1 and TRBJ2-2; D is unresolved. The V end lost 2 bases, the J end lost 5 bases, and 8 bases lay between the germline ends. The CDR3 has 14 residues. Germline assignment: CDR1 KGHDR and CDR2 SFDVKD. The CDR3 spells CATSDSGRTGELFF. For the CDR3, the DNA is TGTGCCACCAGTGATTCGGGCAGAACCGGGGAGCTGTTTTTT.

The chain carries TRBV6-5 and TRBJ2-5; 8 bases map to TRBD1. Germline values: CDR1 MNHEY, CDR2 SVGAGI. The V gene end was trimmed by 2 bases and the J gene end by 1 base; junction bases not matched to a gene: 12. This CDR3 contains 18 residues. CDR3 loop: CASSYSPRRTGLQETQYF. DNA of the CDR3: TGTGCCAGCAGTTACAGTCCCAGACGGACAGGGCTCCAAGAGACCCAGTACTTC.

This clonotype was detected only a few times. The rearrangement links TRBV5-1 to TRBJ1-1; D not certain. CDR3 length: 15 amino acids. The V and J ends lost 0 bases and 1 base respectively, with 10 bases between them. The germline CDR1 and CDR2 sequences are SGHRS and YFSETQ. Here the CDR3 reads CASSLAGHQNTEAFF. CDR3 in DNA: TGCGCCAGCAGCTTGGCCGGTCACCAGAACACTGAAGCTTTCTTT.

The chain couples TRBV20-1 to TRBJ1-4; 7 nucleotides match TRBD1. The CDR3 sequence is 14 residues long. Germline V gene lookup returns CDR1 DFQATT and CDR2 SNEGSKA (reference sequence). V was clipped by 0 bases and J by 5 bases; unmatched bases: 3. CDR3 DNA sequence: TGCAGTGCTAGAGACGCGACAGGGAATGAAAAACTGTTTTTT. Residues: CSARDATGNEKLFF.

This chain uses TRBV4-2 with TRBJ1-5; no reliable D call. V was cut by 0 bases and J by 1 base, with 7 bases left in between. This CDR3 is built from 15 residues. Germline CDR1 LGHNA, CDR2 YNFKEQ. The DNA of the CDR3 is TGTGCCAGCAGCCAAGACGTGGGGAGCAATCAGCCCCAGCATTTT. It translates to CASSQDVGSNQPQHF.

The chain has TRBV10-1 and TRBJ2-3, with D maybe TRBD2 (6 bases). Germline CDR1 reads WNHNN; CDR2 reads SYGVQD (reference sequence). The CDR3 covers 14 residues. V was clipped by 7 bases and J by 1 base, with 12 bases between them. CDR3 residues: CASNRLGRTDTQYF. CDR3 bases: TGCGCCAGCAATCGACTAGGCCGCACAGATACGCAGTATTTT.

This clonotype appeared a few times. The gene calls are TRBV4-2 and TRBJ1-5; 11 nucleotides align to TRBD1. CDR1 is LGHNA, CDR2 YNFKEQ, per germline. CDR3 size: 18 residues. V shed 0 bases and J 6 bases; nucleotides not matched to a gene: 10. The CDR3 is CASSQEGAGTGGSQPQHF. The CDR3 nucleotides read TGTGCCAGCAGCCAAGAAGGGGCGGGGACAGGGGGATCTCAGCCCCAGCATTTT.

The V gene is TRBV9, the J gene TRBJ2-3; 9 bases align to TRBD1. Germline V lookup: CDR1 SGDLS, CDR2 YYNGEE. With V trimmed by 0 bases and J by 0 bases, 5 bases remained unmatched. The CDR3 is 17 residues long. The CDR3: CASSVEGQGLSTDTQYF. The CDR3 DNA sequence: TGTGCCAGCAGCGTAGAGGGACAGGGTCTAAGCACAGATACGCAGTATTTT.

As DNA, the CDR3 is TGTGCCAGCAGGGGGACTTTACACAATGAGCAGTACTTC. Encoded protein: CASRGTLHNEQYF. The V call is TRBV28, the J call TRBJ2-7; D might be TRBD2 (6 bases). V shed 6 bases and J shed 7 bases, with 16 bases lying between them. CDR3 length equals 13 residues. Germline V gene sequence: CDR1 MDHEN, CDR2 SYDVKM.

The rearrangement joins TRBV19 to TRBJ2-7; 7 bases agree with TRBD2. This CDR3 has 15 amino acids. The J segment lost 7 bases and the V segment lost 3 bases, leaving 12 bases of the junction unmatched. Germline V gene sequence: CDR1 LNHDA, CDR2 SQIVND (reference sequence). This chain's CDR3 is CASSISSGGTNEQYF. CDR3 DNA: TGTGCCAGTAGTATTTCTAGCGGAGGAACCAATGAGCAGTACTTC. Combining the CDR3 with reference TRBV19 and TRBJ2-7 gives the whole variable domain DGGITQSPKYLFRKEGQNVTLSCEQNLNHDAMYWYRQDPGQGLRLIYYSQIVNDFQKGDIAEGYSVSREKKESFPLTVTSAQKNPTAFYLCASSISSGGTNEQYFGPGTRLTVT.

At least ten counts were recorded for this clonotype. The gene calls are TRBV27 and TRBJ2-1; TRBD2 agrees at 7 bases. The CDR3 has 15 residues. In germline, CDR1 is MNHEY, CDR2 SMNVEV (reference sequence). V lost 2 bases and J lost 10; bases outside the gene matches: 11. For the CDR3, the DNA is TGTGCCAGCAGTTTAGGACTAGGCCTGAGCATGGAGCAGTTCTTC. Protein product: CASSLGLGLSMEQFF.

This chain uses TRBV20-1 with TRBJ2-1, with D perhaps TRBD1 or TRBD2 (5 bases each). Germline V gives CDR1 DFQATT, CDR2 SNEGSKA (reference sequence). The CDR3 is made up of 15 amino acids. Trimming took off 3 bases at V and 12 bases at J, with 24 bases between the two ends. CDR3 DNA sequence: TGCAGTGCTAGGACCAATACGAGGGGCCCTCTTGGGCAGTTCTTC. This gives the protein CSARTNTRGPLGQFF.

The genes are TRBV20-1 and TRBJ2-5; 8 nucleotides match TRBD1. The J segment lost 11 bases and the V segment lost 6 bases, leaving 20 bases of the junction unmatched. The germline V gene encodes CDR1 DFQATT and CDR2 SNEGSKA (reference sequence). The CDR3 sequence is 15 residues long. The CDR3 nucleotides read TGCAGTGCGACACGACAGGGGCGAACCGTTAATGAGCAGTACTTC. Translation gives CSATRQGRTVNEQYF.